This TCR beta chain comes out of a study of blood T cells in healthy people across ages. In the study overall: Every two T cells gave about one barcoded beta molecule via template switching. Findings and caveats of the study: Diversity was higher, and naive CD4+ cells more numerous, in long-lived donors than in aged donors.

Researchers collected roughly 10 milliliters of peripheral blood from every single donor. Alongside a J-beta primer mix, a sample-barcoded 5' primer served in a second PCR lasting about 7 to 11 cycles. MiXCR was run by TCRdb on the 5' RACE reads, yielding one entry per CDR3 protein. The table has fewer than 900,000 distinct CDR3 sequences, around 40% seen once; the top ten hold around a fifth. Germline assignment: CDR1 SGHAT and CDR2 FQNNGV. Losses at the gene ends were 5 bases for V and 4 bases for J; bases not matched to a gene: 8. The length of the CDR3 is 16 residues. This clonotype showed up many times. The antigen is undetermined.

V usage is TRBV11-2 and J usage is TRBJ2-1; TRBD2 matches at 10 bases. The TCR sequence derives from a woman aged 60-70 years in good health. Sequencing used blood. The CDR3 sequence: CASSVHSGRRYNEQFF. The CDR3 nucleotides are TGTGCCAGCAGCGTCCATAGCGGGAGGAGGTACAATGAGCAGTTCTTC.